One sample yielded the 12 T cell receptor beta chains listed below, sequenced in a study of blood T cells in healthy people across ages. The second PCR ran roughly 6 to 11 cycles with a sample-barcoded 5' primer and J-beta primers. A single record per CDR3 protein comes from TCRdb applying MiXCR to the 5' RACE reads. The repertoire consists of fewer than 2 million distinct CDR3 sequences, with 39% occurring once and the leading ten covering roughly 23%. Sequenced sample: blood. The source of these receptors is a human donor in good health.

The J gene is TRBJ2-4, the V gene TRBV5-4; 8 bases agree with TRBD2. The J call may be incorrect, as the DNA end agrees better with TRBJ2-5. Germline values: CDR1 SGHNT, CDR2 YYREEE (reference sequence). This CDR3 comprises 15 residues. Here the CDR3 reads CASSLDGGVRETQYF. CDR3 nucleotides: TGTGCCAGCAGCTTAGACGGGGGGGTTAGAGAGACCCAGTACTTC.

The chain has TRBV20-1 and TRBJ2-1; D unresolved. With 2 bases removed from V and 2 bases from J, the gap between germline ends came to 10 bases. CDR3 length equals 14 residues. CDR1 is DFQATT, CDR2 SNEGSKA, per germline (reference sequence). DNA of the CDR3: TGCAGTGCTAGATCTATAGTGGCCTACAATGAGCAGTTCTTC. Its protein is CSARSIVAYNEQFF.

This chain uses TRBV29-1 with TRBJ2-6; D gene unclear. This CDR3 comprises 13 residues. Germline V gene data show CDR1 as SQVTM and CDR2 as ANQGSEA. V gave up 3 bases and J gave up 3 bases, with 6 bases separating them. This CDR3 reads CSVDGGGANVLTF. CDR3 nucleotide sequence: TGCAGCGTTGATGGCGGTGGGGCCAACGTCCTGACTTTC. Based on the CDR3 plus reference TRBV29-1 and TRBJ2-6, the full variable domain is SAVISQKPSRDICQRGTSLTIQCQVDSQVTMMFWYRQQPGQSLTLIATANQGSEATYESGFVIDKFPISRPNLTFSTLTVSNMSPEDSSIYLCSVDGGGANVLTFGAGSRLTVL.

This chain connects TRBV12-3 or TRBV12-4 to TRBJ1-2; no definite D call. This CDR3 contains 16 residues. V lost 1 base and J lost 8, with 20 bases in between. The CDR3 sequence is CASSLGFSARSRGYTF. CDR3 in DNA: TGTGCCAGCAGTTTAGGGTTTTCCGCCCGGTCACGGGGCTACACCTTC.

This clonotype has only one observation. At one of its ends the junction is not consistent with the germline gene, which may arise from a read error. The chain joins TRBV5-5 to TRBJ1-2, with D hard to call. Germline loops: CDR1 SGHKS, CDR2 YYEKEE (reference sequence). This CDR3 is 14 amino acids long. The CDR3, as DNA: TGTGCCAGCAGGTTGGTGGCGGCGGCGGCCGGCTACACCTTC. Translating gives CASRLVAAAAGYTF.

This chain uses TRBV20-1 with TRBJ1-4, with D possibly being TRBD1 (5 bases). Trimming shortened V by 4 bases and J by 7 bases, and 13 bases separated the two germline ends. The CDR3 is 13 amino acids. From germline, CDR1 is DFQATT and CDR2 SNEGSKA (reference sequence). The CDR3 bases are TGCAGTGCTATGACAGTCCAACTTGAAAAACTGTTTTTT. This encodes CSAMTVQLEKLFF.

The V and J genes are TRBV6-2 or TRBV6-3 and TRBJ2-7, with D perhaps matching TRBD1 (5 bases). Trimming stripped 6 bases from V and 5 bases from J, with 14 bases between. Germline V gives CDR1 MNHEY, CDR2 SVGEGT. The CDR3 extends over 13 amino acids. This CDR3 is CASSPQGSHEQYF. CDR3 sequence (DNA): TGTGCCAGCAGCCCGCAGGGTTCCCACGAGCAGTACTTC.

This clonotype has a single count. This chain links TRBV15 with TRBJ1-2; a possible D gene is TRBD1 (6 bases). The length of the CDR3 is 15 residues. V was clipped by 7 bases and J by 2 bases, with 17 bases between them. Germline V gene sequence: CDR1 LNHNV, CDR2 YYDKDF (reference sequence). The CDR3 sequence: CATTIGGRGNYGYTF. The CDR3, as DNA: TGTGCCACCACAATCGGCGGAAGGGGGAACTATGGCTACACCTTC.

The chain links TRBV5-1 to TRBJ2-5; unclear D gene. CDR3 length: 12 residues. The V gene lost 4 bases and the J gene lost 4 bases, with 8 bases spanning the gap. The germline V gene has CDR1 SGHRS and CDR2 YFSETQ. CDR3 in amino acids: CASSPDAETQYF. CDR3 nucleotide sequence: TGCGCCAGCAGCCCGGACGCAGAGACCCAGTACTTC. Filled out from reference TRBV5-1 and TRBJ2-5, the complete variable domain reads KAGVTQTPRYLIKTRGQQVTLSCSPISGHRSVSWYQQTPGQGLQFLFEYFSETQRNKGNFPGRFSGRQFSNSRSEMNVSTLELGDSALYLCASSPDAETQYFGPGTRLLVL.

The V and J genes are TRBV6-2 or TRBV6-3 and TRBJ1-5; possible D gene TRBD1, 5 bases. Trimming took off 8 bases at V and 2 bases at J, with 13 bases between the two ends. Per germline, CDR1 MNHEY and CDR2 SVGEGT. The CDR3 loop spans 14 amino acids. CDR3 coding DNA: TGTGCCAGCGGCCTTATGGGGGGCAATCAGCCCCAGCATTTT. Amino acids: CASGLMGGNQPQHF.

This clonotype was seen a few times. The chain uses TRBV3-1 and TRBJ2-4; D might be TRBD2 (6 bases). The J call could be wrong; TRBJ2-7 is a better fit for the DNA end. The germline CDR1 and CDR2 sequences are LGHDT and YNNKEL (reference sequence). This CDR3 comprises 17 residues. The CDR3 region has the DNA TGTGCCAGCAGCCATGGCCCCGGGGCGGGGTTCTCCTACGAGCAGTACTTC. Its protein product is CASSHGPGAGFSYEQYF.

On this clonotype itself: Its ends do not fully match the called genes, so a read error is possible. This CDR3 reads CAGSLDREREKLFF. DNA of the CDR3: TGTGCCGGCAGCCTCGACAGGGAGAGAGAAAAACTGTTTTTT. The chain carries TRBV12-3 or TRBV12-4 and TRBJ1-4; TRBD1 matches 7 bases. CDR3 length equals 14 residues.